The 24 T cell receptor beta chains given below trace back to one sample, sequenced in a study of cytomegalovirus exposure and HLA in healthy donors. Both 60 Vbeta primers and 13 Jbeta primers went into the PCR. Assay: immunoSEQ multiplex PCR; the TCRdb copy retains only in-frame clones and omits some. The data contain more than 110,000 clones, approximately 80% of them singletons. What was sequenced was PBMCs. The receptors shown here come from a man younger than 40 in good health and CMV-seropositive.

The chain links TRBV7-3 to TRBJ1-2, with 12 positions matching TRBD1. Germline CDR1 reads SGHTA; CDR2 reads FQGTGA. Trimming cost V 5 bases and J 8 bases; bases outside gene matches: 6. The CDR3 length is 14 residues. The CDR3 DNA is TGTGCCAGCAGCCCGGGACAGGGGGCGGGCGGCTACACCTTC. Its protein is CASSPGQGAGGYTF.

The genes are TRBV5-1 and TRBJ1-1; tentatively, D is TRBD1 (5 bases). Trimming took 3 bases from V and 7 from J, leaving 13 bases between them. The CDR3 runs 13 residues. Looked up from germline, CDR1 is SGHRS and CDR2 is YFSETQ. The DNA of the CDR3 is TGCGCCAGCAGCTACGATCCTACAGGTGAAGCTTTCTTT. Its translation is CASSYDPTGEAFF.

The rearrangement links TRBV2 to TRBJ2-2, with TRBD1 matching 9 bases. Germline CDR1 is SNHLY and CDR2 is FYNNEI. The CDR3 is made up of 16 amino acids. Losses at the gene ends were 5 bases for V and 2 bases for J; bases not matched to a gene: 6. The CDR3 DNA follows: TGTGCCAGCAGTAACCGGGACAGGGATAACACCGGGGAGCTGTTTTTT. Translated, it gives CASSNRDRDNTGELFF.

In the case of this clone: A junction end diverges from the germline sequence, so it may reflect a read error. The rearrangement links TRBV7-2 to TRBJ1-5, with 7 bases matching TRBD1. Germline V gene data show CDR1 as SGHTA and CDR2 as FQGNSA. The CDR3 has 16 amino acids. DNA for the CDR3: TGTGCCAGCAGTTTAGCAGGGGGTAGGGGAAGGAGGCCCCAGCATTTT. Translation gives CASSLAGGRGRRPQHF.

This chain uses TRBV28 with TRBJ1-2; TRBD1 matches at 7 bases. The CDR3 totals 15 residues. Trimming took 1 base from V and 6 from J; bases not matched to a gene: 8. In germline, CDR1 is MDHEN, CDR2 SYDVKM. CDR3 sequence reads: CASSLSDREKDGYTF. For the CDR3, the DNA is TGTGCCAGCAGTTTATCCGACAGGGAGAAAGATGGCTACACCTTC.

The CDR3 bases are TGTGCCAGCATAGGGGGGGTTGCAGATACGCAGTATTTT. Its translation is CASIGGVADTQYF. The chain has TRBV6-1 and TRBJ2-3; tentatively, D is TRBD2 (7 bases). The CDR3 sequence is 13 residues long. With 7 bases removed from V and 4 bases from J, the gap between germline ends came to 12 bases. Germline CDR1 reads MNHNS; CDR2 reads SASEGT.

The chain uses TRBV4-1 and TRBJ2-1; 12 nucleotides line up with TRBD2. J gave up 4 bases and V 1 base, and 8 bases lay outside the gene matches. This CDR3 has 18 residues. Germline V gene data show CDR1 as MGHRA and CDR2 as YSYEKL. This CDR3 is CASSQAYLLAGGYNEQFF. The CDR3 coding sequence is TGCGCCAGCAGCCAAGCCTATTTACTAGCGGGGGGTTACAATGAGCAGTTCTTC.

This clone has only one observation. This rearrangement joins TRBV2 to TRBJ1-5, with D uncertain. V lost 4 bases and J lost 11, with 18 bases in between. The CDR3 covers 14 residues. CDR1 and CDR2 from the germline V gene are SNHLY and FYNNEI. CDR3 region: CASSVPGVPLSQHF. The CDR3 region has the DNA TGTGCCAGCAGTGTGCCCGGGGTCCCCTTGTCCCAGCATTTT.

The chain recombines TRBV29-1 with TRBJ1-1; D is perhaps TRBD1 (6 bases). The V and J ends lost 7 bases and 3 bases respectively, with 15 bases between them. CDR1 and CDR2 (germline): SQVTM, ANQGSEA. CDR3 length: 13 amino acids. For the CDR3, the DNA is TGCAGCGCCTCAGTGTCAGGGGACACTGAAGCTTTCTTT. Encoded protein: CSASVSGDTEAFF.

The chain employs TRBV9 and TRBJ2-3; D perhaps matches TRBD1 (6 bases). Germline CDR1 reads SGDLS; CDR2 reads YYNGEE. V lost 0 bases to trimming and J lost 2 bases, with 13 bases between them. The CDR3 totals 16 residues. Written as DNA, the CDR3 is TGTGCCAGCAGCGTAGGAGTTGGGGGCACCACAGATACGCAGTATTTT. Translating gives CASSVGVGGTTDTQYF.

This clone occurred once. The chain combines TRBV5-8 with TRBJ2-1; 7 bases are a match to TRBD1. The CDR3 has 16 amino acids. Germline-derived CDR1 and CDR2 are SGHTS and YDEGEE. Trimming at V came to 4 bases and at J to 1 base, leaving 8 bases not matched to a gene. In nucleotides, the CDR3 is TGTGCCAGCAGCATCCCGACAGGGCCGTCCTACAATGAGCAGTTCTTC. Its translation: CASSIPTGPSYNEQFF.

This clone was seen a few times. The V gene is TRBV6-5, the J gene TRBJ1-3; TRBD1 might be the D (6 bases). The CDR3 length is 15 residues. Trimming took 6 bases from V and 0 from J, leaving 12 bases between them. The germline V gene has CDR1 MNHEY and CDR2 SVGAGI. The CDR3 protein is CASRPGQSSGNTIYF. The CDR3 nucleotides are TGTGCCAGCAGACCAGGACAGTCCTCTGGAAACACCATATATTTT.

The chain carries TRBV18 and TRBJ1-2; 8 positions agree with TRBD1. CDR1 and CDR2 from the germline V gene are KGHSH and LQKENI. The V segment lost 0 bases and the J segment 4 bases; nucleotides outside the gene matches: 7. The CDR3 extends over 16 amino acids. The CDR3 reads CASSPPAGGNVYGYTF. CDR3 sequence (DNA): TGTGCCAGCTCACCACCCGCAGGGGGCAACGTCTATGGCTACACCTTC.

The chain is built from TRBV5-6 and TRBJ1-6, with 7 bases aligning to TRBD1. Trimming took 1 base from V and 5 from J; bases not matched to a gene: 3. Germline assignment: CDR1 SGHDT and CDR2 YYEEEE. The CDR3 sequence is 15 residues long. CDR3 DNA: TGTGCCAGCAGCTTGTCACAGGGGAATAATTCACCCCTCCACTTT. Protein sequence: CASSLSQGNNSPLHF.

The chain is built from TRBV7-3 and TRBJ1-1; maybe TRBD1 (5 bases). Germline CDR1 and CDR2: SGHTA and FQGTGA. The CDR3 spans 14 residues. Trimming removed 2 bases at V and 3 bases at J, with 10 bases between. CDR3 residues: CASSLQEGDTEAFF. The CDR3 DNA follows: TGTGCCAGCAGCTTACAGGAAGGGGACACTGAAGCTTTCTTT.

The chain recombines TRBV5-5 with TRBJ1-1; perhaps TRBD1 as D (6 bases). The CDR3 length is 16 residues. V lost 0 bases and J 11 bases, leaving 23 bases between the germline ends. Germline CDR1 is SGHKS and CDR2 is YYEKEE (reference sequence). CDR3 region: CASSLVGTPQIKTAFF. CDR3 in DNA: TGTGCCAGCAGCTTGGTCGGGACACCACAGATTAAGACGGCTTTCTTT.

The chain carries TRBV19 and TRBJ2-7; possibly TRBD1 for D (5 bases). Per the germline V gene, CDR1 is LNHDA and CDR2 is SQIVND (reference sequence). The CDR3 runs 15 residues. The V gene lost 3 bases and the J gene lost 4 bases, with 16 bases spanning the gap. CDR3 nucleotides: TGTGCCAGTAGTATCGGTGACAGTGGCCCTTACGAGCAGTACTTC. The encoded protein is CASSIGDSGPYEQYF.

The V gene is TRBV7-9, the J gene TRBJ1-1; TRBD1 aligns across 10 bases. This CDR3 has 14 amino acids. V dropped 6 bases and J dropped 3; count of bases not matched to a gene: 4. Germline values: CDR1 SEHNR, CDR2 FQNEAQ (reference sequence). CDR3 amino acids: CASSRQGADTEAFF. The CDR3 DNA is TGTGCCAGCAGTCGACAGGGGGCGGACACTGAAGCTTTCTTT.

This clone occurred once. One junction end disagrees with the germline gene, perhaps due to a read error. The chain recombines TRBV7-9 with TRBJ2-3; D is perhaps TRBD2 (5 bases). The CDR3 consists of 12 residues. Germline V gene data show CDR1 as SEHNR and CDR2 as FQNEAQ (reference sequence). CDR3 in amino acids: CSSSRPPGKEYF. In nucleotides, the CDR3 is TGTTCCAGCAGCCGACCACCCGGGAAGGAGTATTTT.

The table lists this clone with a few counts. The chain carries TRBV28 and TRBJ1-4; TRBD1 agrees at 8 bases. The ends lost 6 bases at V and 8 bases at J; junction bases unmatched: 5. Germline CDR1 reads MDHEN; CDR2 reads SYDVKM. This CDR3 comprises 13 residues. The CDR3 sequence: CASRDRASEKLFF. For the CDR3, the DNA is TGTGCCAGCAGGGACAGGGCCTCGGAAAAACTGTTTTTT.

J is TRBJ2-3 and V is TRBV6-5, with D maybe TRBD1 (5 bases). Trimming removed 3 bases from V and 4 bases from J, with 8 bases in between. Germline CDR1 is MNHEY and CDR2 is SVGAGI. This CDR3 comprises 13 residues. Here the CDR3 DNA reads TGTGCCAGCAGTTATCAGGGCCCAGATACGCAGTATTTT. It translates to CASSYQGPDTQYF.

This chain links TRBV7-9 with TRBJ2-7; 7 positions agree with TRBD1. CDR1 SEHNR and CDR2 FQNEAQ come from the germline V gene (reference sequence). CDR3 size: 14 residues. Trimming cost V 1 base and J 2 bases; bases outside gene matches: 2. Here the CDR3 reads CASSLGTGAYEQYF. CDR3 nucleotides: TGTGCCAGCAGCTTAGGGACAGGTGCCTACGAGCAGTACTTC. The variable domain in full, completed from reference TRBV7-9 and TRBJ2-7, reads DTGVSQNPRHKITKRGQNVTFRCDPISEHNRLYWYRQTLGQGPEFLTYFQNEAQLEKSRLLSDRFSAERPKGSFSTLEIQRTEQGDSAMYLCASSLGTGAYEQYFGPGTRLTVT.

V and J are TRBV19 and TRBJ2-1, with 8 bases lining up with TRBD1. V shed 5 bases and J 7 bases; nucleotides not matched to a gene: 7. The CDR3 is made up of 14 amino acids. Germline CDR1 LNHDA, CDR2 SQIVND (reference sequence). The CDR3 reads CASSGRTGPNEQFF. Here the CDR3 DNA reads TGTGCCAGTAGTGGGCGGACAGGGCCGAATGAGCAGTTCTTC.

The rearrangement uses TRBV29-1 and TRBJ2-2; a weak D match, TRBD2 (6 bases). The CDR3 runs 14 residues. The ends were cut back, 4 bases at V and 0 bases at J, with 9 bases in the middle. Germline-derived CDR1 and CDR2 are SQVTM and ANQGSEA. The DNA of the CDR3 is TGCAGCGTTGTTAGCGGCCCGAACACCGGGGAGCTGTTTTTT. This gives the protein CSVVSGPNTGELFF.